This T cell receptor (beta chain) is from a study of blood T cells in healthy people across ages. It was with a sample-barcoded 5' primer and a J-beta primer mix that a second PCR of roughly 7 to 12 cycles was run. Sequencing yielded, for each sample, at least 3 million paired-end reads carrying CDR3. TCRdb reprocessed the 5' RACE reads with MiXCR, giving one entry per CDR3 protein. The data contain about 680,000 distinct CDR3 sequences, around 49% of them singletons. This CDR3 contains 14 residues. Looked up from germline, CDR1 is SGHRS and CDR2 is YFSETQ. V lost 2 bases to trimming and J lost 6 bases; unmatched junction nucleotides: 3.

The receptor was isolated from a woman in her sixties or seventies in good health. The chain uses TRBV5-1 and TRBJ1-4; TRBD1 matches 8 bases. Specimen: blood. Here the CDR3 reads CASSFQGADEKLFF. The CDR3 DNA reads as TGCGCCAGCAGCTTTCAGGGGGCGGATGAAAAACTGTTTTTT.